The 17 T cell receptor beta chains below were found in one sample sequenced in a study of blood T cell repertoires in COVID-19. The protocol was immunoSEQ multiplex PCR, while the TCRdb copy is restricted to in-frame clones and leaves out a portion. The repertoire holds tens of thousands of clones, with 83% as singletons. Material for sequencing was peripheral blood. The source of these receptors is a man aged 50 or older with COVID-19, enrolled during active disease.

J is TRBJ2-2 and V is TRBV18, with D possibly matching TRBD1 (5 bases). The V end lost 1 base, the J end lost 0 bases, and 12 bases lay between the germline ends. CDR1 KGHSH and CDR2 LQKENI come from the germline V gene. The CDR3 is 17 amino acids. CDR3 DNA: TGTGCCAGCTCACCACGGGTCACAGGAACGAACACCGGGGAGCTGTTTTTT. Its protein product is CASSPRVTGTNTGELFF. Using reference TRBV18 and TRBJ2-2 for the parts outside the CDR3, the full variable domain is NAGVMQNPRHLVRRRGQEARLRCSPMKGHSHVYWYRQLPEEGLKFMVYLQKENIIDESGMPKERFSAEFPKEGPSILRIQQVVRGDSAAYFCASSPRVTGTNTGELFFGEGSRLTVL.

J is TRBJ2-7 and V is TRBV5-1; 11 bases match TRBD1. Germline V gene lookup returns CDR1 SGHRS and CDR2 YFSETQ. CDR3 size: 14 residues. V dropped 7 bases and J dropped 4; count of bases not matched to a gene: 7. The CDR3 loop reads CASGPGTGGYEQYF. The CDR3, as DNA: TGCGCCAGCGGGCCCGGGACAGGGGGATACGAGCAGTACTTC.

The V gene is TRBV4-1, the J gene TRBJ1-4; a weak D match, TRBD1 (6 bases). Per germline, CDR1 MGHRA and CDR2 YSYEKL. CDR3 length equals 14 residues. Deletions cut 4 bases from V and 5 bases from J, with 11 bases between. The CDR3 sequence is CASSLRTANEKLFF. CDR3 sequence (DNA): TGCGCCAGCAGCCTACGGACAGCGAATGAAAAACTGTTTTTT.

The rearrangement joins TRBV5-6 to TRBJ2-1; possible D gene TRBD2, 5 bases. The CDR3 covers 15 residues. In germline, CDR1 is SGHDT, CDR2 YYEEEE. Trimming removed 0 bases from V and 7 bases from J, with 14 bases in between. The CDR3 DNA reads TGTGCCAGCAGCTTGGGGCGGCTAGCACGGAATGAGCAGTTCTTC. It specifies CASSLGRLARNEQFF.

The CDR3 loop is CASSQGRALETQYF. The CDR3 nucleotides read TGTGCCAGCAGCCAGGGGAGAGCTTTAGAGACCCAGTACTTC. The chain joins TRBV3-1 (or the pseudogene TRBV3-2) to TRBJ2-5; perhaps TRBD2 as D (5 bases). Trimming removed 3 bases at V and 4 bases at J, with 12 bases between. Germline V gives CDR1 LGHDT, CDR2 YNNKEL (reference sequence). This CDR3 comprises 14 residues.

V gene TRBV11-3 combines with J gene TRBJ2-1, with D perhaps matching TRBD2 (6 bases). The germline gives CDR1 SGHNT, CDR2 YENEEA. This CDR3 is 15 amino acids long. V was trimmed by 0 bases and J by 6 bases, leaving 12 bases between them. CDR3: CASSLDGREVNEQFF. CDR3 nucleotide sequence: TGTGCCAGCAGCTTAGATGGGCGGGAAGTCAATGAGCAGTTCTTC. Full variable domain (outside the CDR3, taken from reference TRBV11-3 and TRBJ2-1): EAGVVQSPRYKIIEKKQPVAFWCNPISGHNTLYWYLQNLGQGPELLIRYENEEAVDDSQLPKDRFSAERLKGVDSTLKIQPAELGDSAVYLCASSLDGREVNEQFFGPGTRLTVL.

The chain carries TRBV29-1 and TRBJ1-2; 8 nucleotides match TRBD1. V shed 6 bases and J 5 bases; nucleotides not matched to a gene: 5. This CDR3 contains 12 residues. The V gene's germline CDR1 is SQVTM and CDR2 ANQGSEA. The CDR3 DNA is TGCAGCGTGGGAACAGGGGGTTATGGCTACACCTTC. It translates to CSVGTGGYGYTF. Full variable domain (rest looked up from reference TRBV29-1 and TRBJ1-2): SAVISQKPSRDICQRGTSLTIQCQVDSQVTMMFWYRQQPGQSLTLIATANQGSEATYESGFVIDKFPISRPNLTFSTLTVSNMSPEDSSIYLCSVGTGGYGYTFGSGTRLTVV.

The V gene is TRBV28, the J gene TRBJ1-2; 7 positions match TRBD1. Germline V gene lookup returns CDR1 MDHEN and CDR2 SYDVKM. The J segment lost 6 bases and the V segment lost 6 bases, leaving 10 bases of the junction unmatched. CDR3 length: 14 amino acids. The CDR3 DNA sequence: TGTGCCAGCAGAAGGGACAGCTCCTCGGATGGCTACACCTTC. Translation: CASRRDSSSDGYTF.

The chain combines TRBV11-2 with TRBJ2-5; 8 bases fit TRBD2. V trimming: 0 bases; J trimming: 5 bases; junction bases outside the gene matches: 5. The CDR3 loop spans 15 amino acids. Germline V lookup: CDR1 SGHAT, CDR2 FQNNGV. The CDR3 protein is CASSLDGRAGETQYF. As DNA, the CDR3 is TGTGCCAGCAGCTTAGACGGGAGGGCCGGCGAGACCCAGTACTTC.

J is TRBJ1-2 and V is TRBV7-9; D perhaps matches TRBD1 (5 bases). The CDR3 totals 14 residues. V lost 5 bases, J lost 4 bases, and 14 bases lay in between. In germline, CDR1 is SEHNR, CDR2 FQNEAQ (reference sequence). CDR3 residues: CASSLRGKPYGYTF. The CDR3, as DNA: TGTGCCAGCAGCCTCCGGGGGAAACCCTATGGCTACACCTTC.

This chain joins TRBV6-5 and TRBJ1-1; a weak D match, TRBD1 (6 bases). This CDR3 comprises 14 residues. Germline CDR1 reads MNHEY; CDR2 reads SVGAGI. V dropped 6 bases and J dropped 4 bases, with 15 bases sitting between them. DNA for the CDR3: TGTGCCAGCAGGCGGACAGAACAGGGCACTGAAGCTTTCTTT. This sequence encodes CASRRTEQGTEAFF.

The gene calls are TRBV21-1 and TRBJ1-5; the table's D call TRBD1 went unverified against the DNA. TRBV21-1 is recorded as a pseudogene. The length of the CDR3 is 17 residues. The CDR3 bases are TGTGCCAGCAGCAAAGGCCTCAGGGGACAGGGATCCCAGCCCCAGCATTTT. It yields the protein CASSKGLRGQGSQPQHF.

The V and J genes are TRBV30 and TRBJ2-7; 12 nucleotides line up with TRBD2. With V trimmed by 1 base and J by 7 bases, 14 bases remained unmatched. Per the germline V gene, CDR1 is GTSNPN and CDR2 is SVGIG (reference sequence). The CDR3 has 17 residues. CDR3 sequence: CAWSALDRLAGVSEQYF. The CDR3 DNA sequence: TGTGCCTGGAGTGCCCTCGACAGACTAGCGGGAGTCAGTGAGCAGTACTTC.

In its sample, this clone was seen once. The V gene is TRBV11-2, the J gene TRBJ1-2; D call uncertain. This CDR3 is 13 amino acids long. The ends were cut back, 5 bases at V and 8 bases at J, with 15 bases in the middle. Per germline, CDR1 SGHAT and CDR2 FQNNGV. CDR3 residues: CASSEEDEKGYTF. The CDR3 region has the DNA TGTGCCAGCAGCGAGGAAGATGAGAAGGGCTACACCTTC.

The chain has TRBV4-1 and TRBJ2-2, with D possibly matching TRBD2 (6 bases). This CDR3 spans 12 amino acids. The germline V gene encodes CDR1 MGHRA and CDR2 YSYEKL. V lost 3 bases, J lost 10 bases, and 9 bases lay in between. The CDR3 DNA reads as TGCGCCAGCAGCCAGGGGGGAGCGGAGCTGTTTTTT. Its translation is CASSQGGAELFF.

CDR3 in DNA: TGCGCCAGCAGCTTGGGCCCGGACAGGGGGCATCAGCCCCAGCATTTT. It specifies CASSLGPDRGHQPQHF. The chain is built from TRBV5-1 and TRBJ1-5, with 11 positions matching TRBD1. Germline CDR1 reads SGHRS; CDR2 reads YFSETQ. With V trimmed by 0 bases and J by 5 bases, 4 bases remained unmatched. The CDR3 runs to 16 residues.

J is TRBJ1-1 and V is TRBV19; 7 nucleotides agree with TRBD1. Germline CDR1 LNHDA, CDR2 SQIVND (reference sequence). This CDR3 has 14 amino acids. After removal of 6 bases from V and 6 bases from J, the junction contained 10 bases not matched to a gene. The CDR3 loop reads CASSSTGVSPEAFF. The CDR3 nucleotides are TGTGCCAGTAGCAGTACAGGGGTAAGTCCTGAAGCTTTCTTT.